The 22 T cell receptor beta chains below were found in one sample sequenced in a study of T cells in Graves' hyperthyroidism and ophthalmopathy. The CDR3 regions of TCR beta were amplified from RNA transcripts. Using the HTBI primer set, a first-round RT-PCR was run on the TCR CDR3. TCRdb reprocessed the multiplex PCR reads with MiXCR, giving one entry per CDR3 protein. In the table there are 500,000 to 600,000 distinct CDR3 sequences, over 15% of which are singletons. Material: blood. These receptors originate from a woman under 30 with Graves' hyperthyroidism.

This chain links TRBV5-6 with TRBJ2-7; maybe TRBD1 (6 bases). V lost 0 bases to trimming and J lost 3 bases, with 13 bases between them. The CDR3 consists of 15 residues. CDR1 SGHDT and CDR2 YYEEEE come from the germline V gene. CDR3 sequence (DNA): TGTGCCAGCAGCTTGGCACCAGGGGCGAGCTACGAGCAGTACTTC. This sequence encodes CASSLAPGASYEQYF.

The CDR3 reads CASSPGTVGNTIYF. The CDR3 DNA sequence: TGTGCCAGCAGCCCGGGGACGGTCGGAAACACCATATATTTT. The chain recombines TRBV7-9 with TRBJ1-3, with D tentatively TRBD1 (5 bases). The CDR3 has 14 residues. Trimming pared 5 bases from V and 4 bases from J, leaving 12 bases between. Germline CDR1 SEHNR, CDR2 FQNEAQ (reference sequence).

Ten or more counts support this clonotype. The chain couples TRBV7-6 to TRBJ2-5, with unresolved D. Germline loops: CDR1 SGHVS, CDR2 FNYEAQ. The CDR3 length is 13 residues. Trimming shortened V by 4 bases and J by 7 bases, and 13 bases separated the two germline ends. In DNA, the CDR3 is TGTGCCAGCAGCTCTCCTACCTCCGGGACCCAGTACTTC. This encodes CASSSPTSGTQYF.

This clonotype has a count of ten or more. The chain combines TRBV28 with TRBJ2-1; the match to TRBD2 covers 12 bases. From germline, CDR1 is MDHEN and CDR2 SYDVKM. The CDR3 loop spans 19 amino acids. J was trimmed by 8 bases and V by 3 bases; bases with no gene match: 17. Here the CDR3 DNA reads TGTGCCAGCAGTTTGGCCCGGGGGGCTAGCGGGAGGGCCATCTATGAGCAGTTCTTC. This gives the protein CASSLARGASGRAIYEQFF.

This clonotype was detected many times. The gene calls are TRBV28 and TRBJ2-3, with TRBD2 identical over 11 bases. The V gene's germline CDR1 is MDHEN and CDR2 SYDVKM. This CDR3 region has 14 residues. V was pared by 10 bases and J by 3 bases, with 6 bases of the junction left unmatched. CDR3 protein: CATTTSGATDTQYF. The CDR3 bases are TGTGCCACCACGACTAGCGGGGCAACAGATACGCAGTATTTT. Supplemented by reference TRBV28 and TRBJ2-3, the full variable domain reads DVKVTQSSRYLVKRTGEKVFLECVQDMDHENMFWYRQDPGLGLRLIYFSYDVKMKEKGDIPEGYSVSREKKERFSLILESASTNQTSMYLCATTTSGATDTQYFGPGTRLTVL.

This clonotype was recorded many times. This chain links TRBV5-1 with TRBJ1-1; tentative D call: TRBD1 (5 bases). The CDR3 has 14 residues. Trimming shortened V by 4 bases and J by 6 bases, and 16 bases separated the two germline ends. The germline CDR1 and CDR2 sequences are SGHRS and YFSETQ. The CDR3 loop reads CASSHQGSSAEAFF. CDR3 DNA: TGCGCCAGCAGCCACCAGGGAAGTAGCGCTGAAGCTTTCTTT.

The chain links TRBV27 to TRBJ2-1; D not resolved. The V end lost 4 bases, the J end lost 5 bases, and 12 bases lay between the germline ends. The CDR3 runs 14 residues. The germline gives CDR1 MNHEY, CDR2 SMNVEV (reference sequence). CDR3 residues: CASSSGMENNEQFF. CDR3 coding DNA: TGTGCCAGCAGTTCCGGTATGGAAAACAATGAGCAGTTCTTC.

V gene TRBV12-3 or TRBV12-4 combines with J gene TRBJ2-7; D is uncertain. This CDR3 spans 14 amino acids. V shed 10 bases and J shed 6 bases, with 22 bases lying between them. For the CDR3, the DNA is TGTGCCACCTATCCGCCCGGAACCCTGGCCGAGCAGTACTTC. Protein sequence: CATYPPGTLAEQYF.

This chain connects TRBV6-5 to TRBJ2-5; D unclear. V lost 1 base and J 2 bases, leaving 8 bases between the germline ends. CDR3 size: 14 residues. Germline V lookup: CDR1 MNHEY, CDR2 SVGAGI. The CDR3 nucleotides read TGTGCCAGCAGTTACTACAAGGAGCAAGAGACCCAGTACTTC. This translates into CASSYYKEQETQYF.

The rearrangement links TRBV20-1 to TRBJ1-6; no clear D gene. V was shortened by 0 bases and J by 6 bases, with 6 bases between the two germline ends. The CDR3 consists of 13 residues. CDR1 is DFQATT and CDR2 is SNEGSKA in the germline V gene (reference sequence). The CDR3 loop is CSARDGRNSPLHF. The DNA of the CDR3 is TGCAGTGCTAGAGATGGGCGTAATTCACCCCTCCACTTT.

This clonotype was detected ten times or more. V and J are TRBV10-2 and TRBJ2-7, with 14 bases that match TRBD2. Losses at the gene ends were 7 bases for V and 3 bases for J; bases not matched to a gene: 2. This CDR3 contains 14 residues. The V gene's germline CDR1 is WSHSY and CDR2 SAAADI. The CDR3 coding sequence is TGCGCCAGCACTGGACTAGCGGGAGGCTACGAGCAGTACTTC. This gives the protein CASTGLAGGYEQYF.

The chain links TRBV25-1 to TRBJ1-1; D is ambiguous. Germline values: CDR1 MGHDK, CDR2 SYGVNS. V was shortened by 0 bases and J by 4 bases, with 9 bases between the two germline ends. There are 14 residues in the CDR3. In DNA form, the CDR3 reads TGTGCCAGCAGTGAATATCGGGGAAGCACTGAAGCTTTCTTT. This sequence encodes CASSEYRGSTEAFF.

Here the CDR3 DNA reads TGTGCCAGCAGTACGGGACAGTCCGATGAGCAGTTCTTC. It codes for CASSTGQSDEQFF. The chain combines TRBV11-1 with TRBJ2-1; 7 bases line up with TRBD1. J gave up 8 bases and V 6 bases, and 7 bases lay outside the gene matches. Germline V gene sequence: CDR1 SGHAT, CDR2 FQDESV (reference sequence). The CDR3 loop spans 13 amino acids.

This clonotype was seen a few times. This chain links TRBV3-1 with TRBJ2-4; perhaps TRBD1 as D (6 bases). The CDR3 length is 16 residues. With 1 base removed from V and 0 bases from J, the gap between germline ends came to 10 bases. From germline, CDR1 is LGHDT and CDR2 YNNKEL (reference sequence). CDR3 in DNA: TGTGCCAGCAGCCAAGGAGGGGGACGAGCCAAAAACATTCAGTACTTC. It is translated as CASSQGGGRAKNIQYF. The variable domain in full, with the rest retrieved from reference TRBV3-1 and TRBJ2-4, is DTAVSQTPKYLVTQMGNDKSIKCEQNLGHDTMYWYKQDSKKFLKIMFSYNNKELIINETVPNRFSPKSPDKAHLNLHINSLELGDSAVYFCASSQGGGRAKNIQYFGAGTRLSVL.

At least ten counts were recorded for this clonotype. The rearrangement joins TRBV12-3 or TRBV12-4 to TRBJ2-3; D is ambiguous. The CDR3 is 12 amino acids. Deletions cut 6 bases from V and 6 bases from J, with 10 bases between. This CDR3 reads CASSFSADTQYF. DNA of the CDR3: TGTGCCAGCAGCTTCTCAGCCGATACGCAGTATTTT.

There are a few counts of this clonotype. The rearrangement links TRBV4-1 to TRBJ1-5; D may be TRBD1 (5 bases). Trimming took off 4 bases at V and 1 base at J, with 14 bases between the two ends. Germline V gene sequence: CDR1 MGHRA, CDR2 YSYEKL. CDR3 size: 16 residues. The CDR3, as DNA: TGCGCCAGCAGCCGCCAGGGACTAAAGAGCAATCAGCCCCAGCATTTT. Amino acids: CASSRQGLKSNQPQHF.

This clonotype was counted between two and nine times. The chain recombines TRBV19 with TRBJ1-5; D gene unclear. Germline V CDR1 and CDR2: LNHDA, SQIVND (reference sequence). V was shortened by 4 bases and J by 2 bases, with 12 bases between the two germline ends. The CDR3 is 15 amino acids. CDR3 residues: CASSNPWGGNQPQHF. The CDR3 DNA follows: TGTGCCAGTAGTAACCCGTGGGGAGGCAATCAGCCCCAGCATTTT.

This clonotype was counted between two and nine times. The chain joins TRBV7-2 to TRBJ1-2, with D maybe TRBD1 (5 bases). This CDR3 spans 15 amino acids. Trimming shortened V by 1 base and J by 4 bases, and 13 bases separated the two germline ends. Germline CDR1 is SGHTA and CDR2 is FQGNSA. Written as DNA, the CDR3 is TGTGCCAGCAGCTTAGTTCCAGGGTCCCCCTATGGCTACACCTTC. Translated: CASSLVPGSPYGYTF.

The chain links TRBV20-1 to TRBJ2-2, with unresolved D. This CDR3 comprises 12 residues. CDR1 DFQATT and CDR2 SNEGSKA come from the germline V gene (reference sequence). The ends were cut back, 4 bases at V and 1 base at J, with 4 bases in the middle. CDR3 in amino acids: CSATGNTGELFF. CDR3 nucleotides: TGCAGTGCTACAGGGAACACCGGGGAGCTGTTTTTT.

This clonotype was counted a few times. This chain links TRBV20-1 with TRBJ2-3; D might be TRBD2 (5 bases). CDR3 length: 16 residues. The V end was cut by 3 bases, the J end by 3 bases, with 19 bases between. CDR1 DFQATT and CDR2 SNEGSKA come from the germline V gene (reference sequence). The chain's CDR3 is CSASPILVGWTDTQYF. CDR3 coding DNA: TGCAGTGCTAGCCCAATACTAGTCGGTTGGACAGATACGCAGTATTTT.

This clonotype was seen many times. The CDR3 DNA is TGCGCCAGCAGCTCCCTAGCGGGATTGACAGATACGCAGTATTTT. Its protein is CASSSLAGLTDTQYF. This rearrangement joins TRBV5-1 to TRBJ2-3, with TRBD2 matching 9 bases. This CDR3 region has 15 residues. The junction had 5 bases not matched to a gene; V was cut back by 3 bases and J by 3 bases. CDR1 SGHRS and CDR2 YFSETQ come from the germline V gene.

As concerns this clonotype: A single base separates this from a much larger clone, so it may be a read error. The chain combines TRBV3-1 with TRBJ2-3; D could derive from TRBD1 or TRBD2 (5 bases each). Germline assignment: CDR1 LGHDT and CDR2 YNNKEL (reference sequence). The CDR3 sequence is 16 residues long. V was clipped by 0 bases and J by 3 bases, with 13 bases between them. The chain's CDR3 is CASSQEALEGTDTQYF. CDR3 bases: TGTGCCAGCAGCCAAGAGGCGCTAGAGGGGACAGATACGCAGTATTTT.